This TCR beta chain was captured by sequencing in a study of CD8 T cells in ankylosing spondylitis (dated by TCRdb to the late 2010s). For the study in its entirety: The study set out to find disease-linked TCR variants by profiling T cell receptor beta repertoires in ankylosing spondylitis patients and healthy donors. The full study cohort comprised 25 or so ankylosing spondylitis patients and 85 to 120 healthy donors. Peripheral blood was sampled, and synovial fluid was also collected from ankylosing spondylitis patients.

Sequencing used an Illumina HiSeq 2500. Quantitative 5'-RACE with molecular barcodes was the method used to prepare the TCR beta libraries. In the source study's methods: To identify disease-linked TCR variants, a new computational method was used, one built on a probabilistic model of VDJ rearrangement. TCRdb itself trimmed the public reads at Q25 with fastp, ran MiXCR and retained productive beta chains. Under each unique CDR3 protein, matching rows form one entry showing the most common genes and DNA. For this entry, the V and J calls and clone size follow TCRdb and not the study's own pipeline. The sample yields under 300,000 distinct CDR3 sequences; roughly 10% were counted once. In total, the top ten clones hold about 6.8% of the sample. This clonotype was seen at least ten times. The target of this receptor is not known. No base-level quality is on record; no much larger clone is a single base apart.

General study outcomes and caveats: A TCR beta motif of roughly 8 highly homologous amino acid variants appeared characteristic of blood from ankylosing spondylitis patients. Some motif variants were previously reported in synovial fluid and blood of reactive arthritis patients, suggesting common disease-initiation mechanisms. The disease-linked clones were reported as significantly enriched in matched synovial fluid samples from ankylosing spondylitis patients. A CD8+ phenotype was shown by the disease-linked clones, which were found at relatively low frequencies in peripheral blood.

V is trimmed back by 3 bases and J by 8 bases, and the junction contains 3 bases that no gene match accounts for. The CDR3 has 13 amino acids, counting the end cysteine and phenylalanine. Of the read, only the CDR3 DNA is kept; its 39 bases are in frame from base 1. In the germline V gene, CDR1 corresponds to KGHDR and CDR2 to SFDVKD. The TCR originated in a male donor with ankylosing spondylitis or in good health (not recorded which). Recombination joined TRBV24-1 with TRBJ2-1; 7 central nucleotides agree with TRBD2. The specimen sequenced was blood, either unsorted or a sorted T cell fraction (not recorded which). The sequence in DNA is TGTGCCACCAGTGATAGCGGGGTCTATGAGCAGTTCTTC. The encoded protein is CATSDSGVYEQFF.